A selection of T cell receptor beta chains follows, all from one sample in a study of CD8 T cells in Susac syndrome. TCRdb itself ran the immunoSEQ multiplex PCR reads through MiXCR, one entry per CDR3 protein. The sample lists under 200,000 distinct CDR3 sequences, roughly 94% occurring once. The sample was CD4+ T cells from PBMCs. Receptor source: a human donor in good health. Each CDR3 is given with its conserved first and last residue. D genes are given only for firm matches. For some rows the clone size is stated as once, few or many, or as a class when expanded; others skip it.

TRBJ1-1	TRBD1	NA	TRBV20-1	CSAPDRMNTEAFF	TGCAGCGCTCCGGACAGGATGAACACTGAAGCTTTCTTT
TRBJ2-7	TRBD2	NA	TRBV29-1	CSAGPSGGSGEQYF	TGCAGCGCTGGCCCTAGCGGGGGGTCTGGAGAGCAGTACTTC
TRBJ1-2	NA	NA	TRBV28	CAIKTPNRAHGYTF	TGTGCCATCAAAACTCCAAACAGGGCCCATGGCTACACCTTC
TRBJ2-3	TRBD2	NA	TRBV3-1	CGKEREGPDTQYF	TGTGGTAAGGAGCGGGAGGGCCCAGATACGCAGTATTTT
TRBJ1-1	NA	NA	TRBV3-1	CASSHLDSRAFF	TGTGCCAGCAGCCATTTGGACAGTCGAGCTTTCTTT
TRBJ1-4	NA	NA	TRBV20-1	CSATALSGEKLFF	TGCAGTGCTACTGCCCTCTCAGGTGAAAAACTGTTTTTT
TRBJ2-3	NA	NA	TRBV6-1	CASSEVAVVTDTQYF	TGTGCCAGCAGTGAAGTAGCGGTCGTCACAGATACGCAGTATTTT
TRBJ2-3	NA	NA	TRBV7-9	CASSTNTQYF	TGTGCCAGCAGCACCAATACGCAGTATTTT
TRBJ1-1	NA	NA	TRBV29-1	CSVINTEAFF	TGCAGCGTTATAAACACTGAAGCTTTCTTT
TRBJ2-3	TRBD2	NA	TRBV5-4	CASSLGTSGASTDTQYF	TGTGCCAGCAGCTTAGGGACTAGCGGGGCAAGCACAGATACGCAGTATTTT
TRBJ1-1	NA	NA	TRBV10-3	CAISDGAGTEAFF	TGTGCCATCAGTGACGGGGCAGGCACTGAAGCTTTCTTT
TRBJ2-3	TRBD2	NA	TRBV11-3	CASSQRTSLDTQYF	TGTGCCAGCAGCCAGCGGACTAGCCTTGATACGCAGTATTTT
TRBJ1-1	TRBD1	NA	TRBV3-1	CASSQDERTGGGTEAFF	TGTGCCAGCAGCCAAGATGAAAGGACAGGGGGAGGAACTGAAGCTTTCTTT
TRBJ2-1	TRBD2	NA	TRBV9	CASSVVAGGPLEQFF	TGTGCCAGCAGCGTAGTTGCGGGAGGGCCCCTCGAGCAGTTCTTC
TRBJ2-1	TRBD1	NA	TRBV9	CASSGTTGAFVRHNEQFF	TGTGCCAGCAGCGGAACGACAGGGGCATTCGTTAGACACAATGAGCAGTTCTTC
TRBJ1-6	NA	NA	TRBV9	CASSQPGRPNSPLHF	TGTGCCAGCAGCCAGCCTGGCAGGCCTAATTCACCCCTCCACTTT
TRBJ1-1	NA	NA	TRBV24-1	CATRGVNTEAFF	TGTGCCACCAGAGGTGTGAACACTGAAGCTTTCTTT
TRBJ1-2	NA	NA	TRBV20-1	CSARDPGRWDGYTF	TGCAGTGCTAGAGATCCCGGGCGTTGGGATGGCTACACCTTC
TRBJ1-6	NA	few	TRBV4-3	CASSQERPGPAGSPLHF	TGCGCCAGCAGCCAAGAGCGACCGGGGCCGGCGGGTTCACCCCTCCACTTT
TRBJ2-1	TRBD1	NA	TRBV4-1	CASSQDPDRALNEQFF	TGCGCCAGCAGCCAAGATCCGGACAGGGCTCTCAATGAGCAGTTCTTC
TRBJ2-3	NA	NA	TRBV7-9	CASSLVYGTTQYF	TGTGCCAGCAGCTTAGTGTACGGGACTACGCAGTATTTT
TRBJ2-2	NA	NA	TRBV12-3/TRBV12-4	CASSFGGNTGELFF	TGTGCCAGCAGTTTTGGGGGAAACACCGGGGAGCTGTTTTTT
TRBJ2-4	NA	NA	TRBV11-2	CASTSLWLSGKNIQYF	TGTGCCAGCACCAGTCTGTGGCTTAGCGGCAAAAACATTCAGTACTTC
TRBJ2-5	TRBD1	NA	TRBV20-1	CSAKGTGKETQYF	TGCAGTGCTAAAGGGACAGGGAAAGAGACCCAGTACTTC
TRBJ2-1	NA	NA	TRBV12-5	CASGLVRGGAGYNEQFF	TGTGCTAGTGGTTTGGTACGAGGGGGGGCCGGTTACAATGAGCAGTTCTTC
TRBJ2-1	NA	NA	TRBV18	CASSPASRGTDEQFF	TGTGCCAGCTCACCAGCTTCCAGGGGAACGGATGAGCAGTTCTTC
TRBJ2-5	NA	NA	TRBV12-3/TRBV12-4	CASSFTGVQETQYF	TGTGCCAGCAGTTTTACTGGGGTCCAAGAGACCCAGTACTTC
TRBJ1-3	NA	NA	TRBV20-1	CSATGPGAWNTIYF	TGCAGTGCTACGGGTCCGGGGGCTTGGAACACCATATATTTT
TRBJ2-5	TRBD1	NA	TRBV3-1	CASSLRGQETQYF	TGTGCCAGCAGCCTCAGGGGGCAAGAGACCCAGTACTTC
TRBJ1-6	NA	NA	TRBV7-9	CASSLTGLGKPLHF	TGTGCCAGCAGCTTAACAGGGCTCGGGAAACCCCTCCACTTT
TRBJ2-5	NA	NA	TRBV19	CASSVMVERETQYF	TGTGCCAGTAGTGTAATGGTGGAAAGGGAGACCCAGTACTTC
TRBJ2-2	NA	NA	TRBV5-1	CASSPYTNTGELFF	TGCGCCAGCAGCCCGTACACTAACACCGGGGAGCTGTTTTTT
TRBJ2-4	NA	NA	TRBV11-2	CASSRTSPEPEYF	TGTGCCAGCAGCCGCACCAGTCCGGAGCCCGAGTACTTC
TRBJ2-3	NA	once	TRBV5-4	CASSPNPPDTQYF	TGTGCCAGCAGCCCAAACCCCCCAGATACGCAGTATTTT
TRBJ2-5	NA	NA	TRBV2	CASSDGTPYQETQYF	TGTGCCAGCAGTGACGGGACACCATACCAAGAGACCCAGTACTTC
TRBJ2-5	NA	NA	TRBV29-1	CSGARSGARETQYF	TGCAGCGGGGCGAGAAGTGGGGCTCGGGAGACCCAGTACTTC
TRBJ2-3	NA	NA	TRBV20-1	CSALREVGTDTQYF	TGCAGTGCGCTACGAGAGGTGGGCACAGATACGCAGTATTTT
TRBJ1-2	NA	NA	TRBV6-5	CVTAGAGQSYTF	TGTGTCACAGCGGGTGCGGGGCAAAGCTACACCTTC
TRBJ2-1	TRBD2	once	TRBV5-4	CASSLGTSGRNEQFF	TGTGCCAGCAGCTTGGGGACTAGCGGGAGGAATGAGCAGTTCTTC
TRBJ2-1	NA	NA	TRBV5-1	CASSRAGSGPNEQFF	TGCGCCAGCAGCCGGGCCGGTAGCGGCCCTAATGAGCAGTTCTTC
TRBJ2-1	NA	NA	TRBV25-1	CASSEYNHEQFF	TGTGCCAGCAGTGAATATAACCATGAGCAGTTCTTC
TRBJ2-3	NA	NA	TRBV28	CASSSWDTYTDTQYF	TGTGCCAGCAGTTCCTGGGACACATACACAGATACGCAGTATTTT
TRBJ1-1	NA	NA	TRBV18	CASSPQLNTEAFF	TGTGCCAGCTCACCGCAGCTGAACACTGAAGCTTTCTTT
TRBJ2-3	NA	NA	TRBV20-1	CSARDLRVSDTQYF	TGCAGTGCTAGAGATCTCAGGGTATCAGATACGCAGTATTTT
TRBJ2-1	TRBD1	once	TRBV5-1	CASSVVGQGSYNEQFF	TGCGCCAGCAGCGTGGTGGGACAGGGGTCCTACAATGAGCAGTTCTTC
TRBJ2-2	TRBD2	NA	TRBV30	CAWSARREGTGELFF	TGTGCCTGGAGTGCAAGACGGGAGGGCACCGGGGAGCTGTTTTTT